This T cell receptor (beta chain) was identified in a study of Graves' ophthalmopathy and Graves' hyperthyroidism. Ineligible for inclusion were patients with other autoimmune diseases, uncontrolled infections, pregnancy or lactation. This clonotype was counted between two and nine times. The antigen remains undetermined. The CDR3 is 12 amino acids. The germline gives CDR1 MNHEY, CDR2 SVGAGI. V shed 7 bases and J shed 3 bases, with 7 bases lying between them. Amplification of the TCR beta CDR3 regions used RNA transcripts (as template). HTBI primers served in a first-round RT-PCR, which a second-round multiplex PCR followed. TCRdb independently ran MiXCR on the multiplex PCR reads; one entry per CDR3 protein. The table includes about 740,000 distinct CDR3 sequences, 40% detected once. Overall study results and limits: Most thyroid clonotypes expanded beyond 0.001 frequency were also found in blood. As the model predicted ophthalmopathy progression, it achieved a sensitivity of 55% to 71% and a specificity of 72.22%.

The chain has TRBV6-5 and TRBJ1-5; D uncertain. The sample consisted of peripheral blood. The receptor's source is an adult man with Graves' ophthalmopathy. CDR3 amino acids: CASNGYNQPQHF. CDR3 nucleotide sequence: TGTGCCAGCAATGGGTACAATCAGCCCCAGCATTTT.